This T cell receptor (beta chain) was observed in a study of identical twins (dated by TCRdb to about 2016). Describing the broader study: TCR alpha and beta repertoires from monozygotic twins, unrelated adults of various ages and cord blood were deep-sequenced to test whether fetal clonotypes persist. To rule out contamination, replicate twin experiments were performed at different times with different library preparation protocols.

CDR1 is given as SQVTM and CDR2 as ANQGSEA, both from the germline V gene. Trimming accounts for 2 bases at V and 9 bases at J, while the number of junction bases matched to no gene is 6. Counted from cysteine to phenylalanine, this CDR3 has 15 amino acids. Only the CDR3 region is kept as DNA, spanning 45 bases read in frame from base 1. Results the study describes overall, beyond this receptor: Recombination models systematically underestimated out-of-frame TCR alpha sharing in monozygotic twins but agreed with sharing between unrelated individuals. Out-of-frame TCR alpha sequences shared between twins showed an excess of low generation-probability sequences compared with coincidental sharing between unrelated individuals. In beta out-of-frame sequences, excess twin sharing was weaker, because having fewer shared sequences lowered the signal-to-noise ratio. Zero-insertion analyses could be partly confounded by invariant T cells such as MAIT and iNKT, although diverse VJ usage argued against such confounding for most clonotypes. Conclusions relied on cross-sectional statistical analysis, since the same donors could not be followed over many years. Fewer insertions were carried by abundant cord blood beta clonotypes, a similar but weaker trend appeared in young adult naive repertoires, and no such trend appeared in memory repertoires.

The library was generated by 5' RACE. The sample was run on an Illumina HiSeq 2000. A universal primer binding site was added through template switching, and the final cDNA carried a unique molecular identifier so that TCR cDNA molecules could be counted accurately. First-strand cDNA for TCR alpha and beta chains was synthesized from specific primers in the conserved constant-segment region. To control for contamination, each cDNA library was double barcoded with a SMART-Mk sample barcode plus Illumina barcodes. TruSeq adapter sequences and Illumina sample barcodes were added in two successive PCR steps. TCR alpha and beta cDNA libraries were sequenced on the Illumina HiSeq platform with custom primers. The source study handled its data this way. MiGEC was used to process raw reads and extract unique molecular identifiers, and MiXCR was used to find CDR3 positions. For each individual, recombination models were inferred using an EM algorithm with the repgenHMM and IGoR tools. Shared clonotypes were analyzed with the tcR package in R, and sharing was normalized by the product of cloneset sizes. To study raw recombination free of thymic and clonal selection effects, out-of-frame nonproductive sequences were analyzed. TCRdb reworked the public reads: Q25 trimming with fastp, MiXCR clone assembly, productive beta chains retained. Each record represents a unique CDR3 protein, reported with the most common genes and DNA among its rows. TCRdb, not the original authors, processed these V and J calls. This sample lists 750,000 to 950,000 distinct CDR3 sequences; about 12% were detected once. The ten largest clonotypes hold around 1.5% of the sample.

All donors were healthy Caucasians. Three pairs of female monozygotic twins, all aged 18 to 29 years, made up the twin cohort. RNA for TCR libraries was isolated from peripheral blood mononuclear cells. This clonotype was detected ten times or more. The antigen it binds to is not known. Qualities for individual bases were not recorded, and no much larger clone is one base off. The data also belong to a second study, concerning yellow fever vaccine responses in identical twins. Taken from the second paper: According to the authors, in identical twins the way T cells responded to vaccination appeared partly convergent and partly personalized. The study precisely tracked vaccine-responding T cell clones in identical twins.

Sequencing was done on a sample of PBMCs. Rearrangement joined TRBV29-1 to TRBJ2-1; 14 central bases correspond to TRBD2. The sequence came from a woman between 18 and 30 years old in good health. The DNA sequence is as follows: TGCAGCGTTGAAAAGGGACTAGCGGGAGCTGGTGAGCAGTTCTTC. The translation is CSVEKGLAGAGEQFF.